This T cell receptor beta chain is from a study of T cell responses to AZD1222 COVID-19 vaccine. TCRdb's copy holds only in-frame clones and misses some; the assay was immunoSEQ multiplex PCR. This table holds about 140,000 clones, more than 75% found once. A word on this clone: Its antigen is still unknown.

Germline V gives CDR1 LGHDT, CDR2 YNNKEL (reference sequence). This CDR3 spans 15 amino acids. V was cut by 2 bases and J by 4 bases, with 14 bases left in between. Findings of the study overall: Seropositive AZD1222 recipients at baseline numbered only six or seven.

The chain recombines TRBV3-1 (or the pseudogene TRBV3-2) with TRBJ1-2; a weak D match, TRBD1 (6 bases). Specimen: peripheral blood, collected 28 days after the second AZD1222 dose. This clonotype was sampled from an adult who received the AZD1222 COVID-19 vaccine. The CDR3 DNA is TGTGCCAGCAGCCAACTGGGGGCGACCATCTATGGCTACACCTTC. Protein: CASSQLGATIYGYTF.